These 27 T cell receptor beta chains were sequenced from one sample in a study of blood T cell repertoires in COVID-19. Sequencing used immunoSEQ multiplex PCR; TCRdb keeps in-frame clones, though not all of them. The sample contains about 260,000 clones, 88% of which appear only once. The specimen was peripheral blood. These receptors originate from a woman in her 70s with COVID-19, enrolled during active disease.

The chain uses TRBV5-4 and TRBJ1-4; 8 bases line up with TRBD1. Unmatched junction bases numbered 7, after V lost 2 bases and J lost 7 bases. The CDR3 spans 15 residues. Germline V gives CDR1 SGHNT, CDR2 YYREEE (reference sequence). CDR3 sequence: CASSFGTGLGEKLFF. The CDR3 DNA follows: TGTGCCAGCAGCTTCGGGACAGGTTTAGGTGAAAAACTGTTTTTT. The full variable domain, completed using reference TRBV5-4 and TRBJ1-4, is ETGVTQSPTHLIKTRGQQVTLRCSSQSGHNTVSWYQQALGQGPQFIFQYYREEENGRGNFPPRFSGLQFPNYSSELNVNALELDDSALYLCASSFGTGLGEKLFFGSGTQLSVL.

The rearrangement joins TRBV7-3 to TRBJ2-2, with D maybe TRBD1 (5 bases). V lost 2 bases and J lost 0, with 7 bases in between. The CDR3 totals 15 residues. Germline loops: CDR1 SGHTA, CDR2 FQGTGA. The CDR3 is CASSLDSPNTGELFF. In DNA form, the CDR3 reads TGTGCCAGCAGCTTAGACAGTCCGAACACCGGGGAGCTGTTTTTT.

J is TRBJ1-2 and V is TRBV18, with TRBD1 matching over 8 bases. J was trimmed by 5 bases and V by 6 bases; bases with no gene match: 20. Per germline, CDR1 KGHSH and CDR2 LQKENI. CDR3 size: 18 residues. The CDR3 is CASSLEGAGGASWYGYTF. CDR3 coding DNA: TGTGCCAGCTCCCTCGAAGGGGCAGGGGGCGCCTCATGGTATGGCTACACCTTC.

V is TRBV6-5 and J is TRBJ1-2, with TRBD1 identical over 10 bases. Germline lookup yields CDR1 MNHEY and CDR2 SVGAGI. Trimming cost V 8 bases and J 7 bases; bases outside gene matches: 10. CDR3 length equals 14 residues. The CDR3 here is CASGRGQGSTGYTF. In nucleotides, the CDR3 is TGTGCCAGCGGTAGGGGACAGGGGTCTACTGGCTACACCTTC.

J is TRBJ2-7 and V is TRBV30; D may be TRBD1 (5 bases). V lost 0 bases and J 2 bases, leaving 14 bases between the germline ends. Germline V gene sequence: CDR1 GTSNPN, CDR2 SVGIG (reference sequence). This CDR3 has 15 amino acids. The CDR3 region is CAWSVNTGFTYEQYF. The CDR3 DNA sequence: TGTGCCTGGAGTGTAAATACAGGATTCACCTACGAGCAGTACTTC.

The V gene is TRBV6-6, the J gene TRBJ1-1, with TRBD1 as a possible D gene (5 bases). The V end was cut by 7 bases, the J end by 0 bases, with 15 bases between. The germline V gene encodes CDR1 MNHNY and CDR2 SVGAGI (reference sequence). The CDR3 is 15 amino acids. For the CDR3, the DNA is TGTGCCAGCATTAATACGGGGGGGATGAACACTGAAGCTTTCTTT. Protein: CASINTGGMNTEAFF.

J is TRBJ1-2 and V is TRBV7-2; tentatively, D is TRBD1 (6 bases). CDR1 is SGHTA and CDR2 is FQGNSA in the germline V gene. CDR3 length: 12 amino acids. Trimming removed 3 bases from V and 5 bases from J, with 7 bases in between. The DNA of the CDR3 is TGTGCCAGCAGCTTGGACAGATATGGCTACACCTTC. The encoded protein is CASSLDRYGYTF.

The count of this clone is one. The chain links TRBV7-2 to TRBJ2-5, with TRBD1 matching 8 bases. Germline V gene lookup returns CDR1 SGHTA and CDR2 FQGNSA. This CDR3 has 15 amino acids. With 5 bases clipped from V and 5 bases from J, the junction kept 10 bases outside the gene matches. The CDR3 here is CASSPSTGATETQYF. CDR3 nucleotide sequence: TGTGCCAGCAGCCCATCGACAGGGGCCACCGAGACCCAGTACTTC.

This clone has just a few counts. The V call is TRBV2, the J call TRBJ2-1; 7 bases agree with TRBD1. V lost 6 bases to trimming and J lost 4 bases; unmatched junction nucleotides: 12. Looked up from germline, CDR1 is SNHLY and CDR2 is FYNNEI. The CDR3 length is 16 residues. The CDR3 DNA reads TGTGCCAGCAGGAGGGGGAGCCAGGGGGAATACAATGAGCAGTTCTTC. The encoded protein is CASRRGSQGEYNEQFF.

As concerns this clone: The same CDR3 arises from other DNA sequences in this sample as well. This chain uses TRBV30 with TRBJ2-1; D call uncertain. Trimming left V 0 bases short and J 7 bases short, with 4 bases between. The CDR3 runs 11 residues. CDR1 GTSNPN and CDR2 SVGIG come from the germline V gene (reference sequence). As DNA, the CDR3 is TGTGCCTGGAGTGTGCAGAATGAGCAGTTCTTC. It encodes CAWSVQNEQFF.

The V call is TRBV27, the J call TRBJ1-1; TRBD1 is a possible D gene (6 bases). The V gene lost 5 bases and the J gene lost 7 bases, with 17 bases spanning the gap. Germline V gene lookup returns CDR1 MNHEY and CDR2 SMNVEV (reference sequence). CDR3 length equals 14 residues. The CDR3 reads CASSAHRDTFEAFF. CDR3 DNA: TGTGCCAGCAGTGCGCACCGGGACACCTTTGAAGCTTTCTTT.

Note on this clone: At the DNA level, this CDR3 is encoded by other sequences in the same sample as well. The chain uses TRBV11-3 and TRBJ2-5; D gene uncertain. CDR1 is SGHNT and CDR2 is YENEEA in the germline V gene. The CDR3 contains 12 residues. Trimming left V 2 bases short and J 5 bases short, with 6 bases between. CDR3 coding DNA: TGTGCCAGCAGCTTAAGCCGGGAGACCCAGTACTTC. This codes for CASSLSRETQYF.

For this clone: This sample also contains other DNA sequences that code for the same CDR3. CDR3 nucleotide sequence: TGTGCCATCAGTGGTATGGGGGGGGGCGGGCCACGGGGGGCCTACGAGCAGTACTTC. Translation: CAISGMGGGGPRGAYEQYF. The V call is TRBV10-3, the J call TRBJ2-7, with a possible D match to TRBD2 (7 bases). The germline V gene has CDR1 ENHRY and CDR2 SYGVKD. The CDR3 length is 19 residues. V gave up 4 bases and J gave up 2 bases, with 27 bases separating them.

The chain is built from TRBV11-2 and TRBJ1-2; a weak D match, TRBD1 (5 bases). Germline CDR1 and CDR2: SGHAT and FQNNGV. The V end lost 1 base, the J end lost 0 bases, and 6 bases lay between the germline ends. CDR3 length equals 14 residues. The CDR3 reads CASSLGQSNYGYTF. The CDR3 DNA is TGTGCCAGCAGCTTAGGACAGTCTAACTATGGCTACACCTTC.

V gene TRBV7-9 combines with J gene TRBJ1-1; D unresolved. CDR1 SEHNR and CDR2 FQNEAQ come from the germline V gene (reference sequence). The CDR3 has 17 residues. V was pared by 1 base and J by 3 bases, with 18 bases between. The CDR3 nucleotides read TGTGCCAGCAGCTTAGGAGGGTTTGGTTTATTGGACACTGAAGCTTTCTTT. Translated, it gives CASSLGGFGLLDTEAFF. Complete variable domain (other parts from reference TRBV7-9 and TRBJ1-1): DTGVSQNPRHKITKRGQNVTFRCDPISEHNRLYWYRQTLGQGPEFLTYFQNEAQLEKSRLLSDRFSAERPKGSFSTLEIQRTEQGDSAMYLCASSLGGFGLLDTEAFFGQGTRLTVV.

This chain connects TRBV6-1 to TRBJ2-5; D is perhaps TRBD2 (6 bases). V gave up 2 bases and J gave up 3 bases, with 19 bases separating them. Germline V gives CDR1 MNHNS, CDR2 SASEGT. CDR3 length: 17 residues. The CDR3 loop reads CASSEFFIGSLEETQYF. The DNA of the CDR3 is TGTGCCAGCAGTGAATTTTTTATCGGGAGCTTGGAAGAGACCCAGTACTTC.

The rearrangement links TRBV27 to TRBJ1-1; D uncertain. The germline gives CDR1 MNHEY, CDR2 SMNVEV (reference sequence). The V end was cut by 5 bases, the J end by 0 bases, with 10 bases between. This CDR3 contains 14 residues. The CDR3 sequence is CASSPILLNTEAFF. Written as DNA, the CDR3 is TGTGCCAGCAGTCCTATCTTATTGAACACTGAAGCTTTCTTT.

The rearrangement joins TRBV7-2 to TRBJ1-6, with TRBD1 matching over 10 bases. CDR3 length: 15 residues. CDR1 SGHTA and CDR2 FQGNSA come from the germline V gene. J lost 7 bases, V lost 6 bases, and 6 bases had no gene match. The CDR3 protein is CASRRTGGTNSPLHF. The CDR3 DNA reads TGTGCCAGCAGACGGACAGGGGGAACAAATTCACCCCTCCACTTT.

The chain couples TRBV25-1 to TRBJ2-5; 11 bases align to TRBD1. The junction had 7 bases not matched to a gene; V was cut back by 1 base and J by 6 bases. The germline V gene encodes CDR1 MGHDK and CDR2 SYGVNS. This CDR3 spans 16 amino acids. Written as DNA, the CDR3 is TGTGCCAGCAGTGAATTCGGCGGGACAGGGGGAAAGACCCAGTACTTC. It specifies CASSEFGGTGGKTQYF.

Remarks on this clone: This CDR3 is also generated by other DNA sequences in the sample. This chain links TRBV3-1 (or the pseudogene TRBV3-2) with TRBJ2-2; D call uncertain. Germline V lookup: CDR1 LGHDT, CDR2 YNNKEL (reference sequence). The ends were cut back, 1 base at V and 7 bases at J, with 4 bases in the middle. This CDR3 is built from 12 residues. Here the CDR3 DNA reads TGTGCCAGCAGCCAAGTGAGCGGGGAGCTGTTTTTT. It specifies CASSQVSGELFF.

There are a few counts of this clone. CDR3 DNA sequence: TGTGCCAGCAGCGTAGTGGGGACAGGTTCCATGAACACTGAAGCTTTCTTT. It encodes CASSVVGTGSMNTEAFF. This chain uses TRBV9 with TRBJ1-1; 8 nucleotides agree with TRBD1. The V and J ends lost 0 bases and 0 bases, in that order; junction bases with no gene match: 7. The germline CDR1 and CDR2 sequences are SGDLS and YYNGEE. The CDR3 is made up of 17 amino acids.

In its sample, this clone was seen once. The chain has TRBV2 and TRBJ1-1; 11 nucleotides line up with TRBD1. Germline CDR1 and CDR2: SNHLY and FYNNEI. This CDR3 contains 15 residues. The trim removed 7 bases at V and 3 bases at J, leaving 7 bases unmatched. The CDR3 nucleotides read TGTGCCAGCAATGGTGGGGACAGGGGGTACACTGAAGCTTTCTTT. Translated: CASNGGDRGYTEAFF. Full variable domain (missing parts from reference TRBV2 and TRBJ1-1): EPEVTQTPSHQVTQMGQEVILRCVPISNHLYFYWYRQILGQKVEFLVSFYNNEISEKSEIFDDQFSVERPDGSNFTLKIRSTKLEDSAMYFCASNGGDRGYTEAFFGQGTRLTVV.

The chain is built from TRBV19 and TRBJ1-4; D may be TRBD1 (5 bases). Germline V lookup: CDR1 LNHDA, CDR2 SQIVND (reference sequence). The V and J ends lost 7 bases and 8 bases respectively, with 17 bases between them. The CDR3 has 14 residues. CDR3 nucleotides: TGTGCCAGTAAGAGGTCGCAGGGAGGGGAAAAACTGTTTTTT. It is translated as CASKRSQGGEKLFF.

This chain connects TRBV11-2 to TRBJ1-6; no clear D gene. Germline loops: CDR1 SGHAT, CDR2 FQNNGV. CDR3 length equals 13 residues. V lost 5 bases and J lost 13, with 15 bases in between. The CDR3 bases are TGTGCCAGCAGCCCGGCCCCGAGGGAGCCCCTCCACTTT. This sequence encodes CASSPAPREPLHF.

The chain recombines TRBV2 with TRBJ1-5; D is undetermined. Germline CDR1 reads SNHLY; CDR2 reads FYNNEI. The CDR3 runs 15 residues. V gave up 1 base and J gave up 4 bases, with 11 bases separating them. The CDR3 spells CASSEGLPSNQPQHF. CDR3 bases: TGTGCCAGCAGTGAAGGTTTGCCTAGTAATCAGCCCCAGCATTTT.

This clone appeared once. The V gene is TRBV12-5, the J gene TRBJ2-5; maybe TRBD2 (6 bases). The CDR3 loop spans 15 amino acids. The germline V gene has CDR1 LGHNT and CDR2 FRNRAP. Between the trimmed V and J ends, which lost 4 bases and 2 bases, there was a span of 14 bases. CDR3 residues: CASGSSGVGQETQYF. In DNA, the CDR3 is TGTGCTAGTGGTTCTTCGGGGGTGGGGCAAGAGACCCAGTACTTC.

CDR3 sequence: CARGQPLHF. CDR3 coding DNA: TGTGCCAGGGGGCAACCCCTCCACTTT. The J gene is TRBJ1-6, the V gene TRBV2, with D possibly TRBD1 on 5 matching bases. The CDR3 has 9 residues. Germline CDR1 SNHLY, CDR2 FYNNEI. Trimming pared 9 bases from V and 12 bases from J, leaving 6 bases between.